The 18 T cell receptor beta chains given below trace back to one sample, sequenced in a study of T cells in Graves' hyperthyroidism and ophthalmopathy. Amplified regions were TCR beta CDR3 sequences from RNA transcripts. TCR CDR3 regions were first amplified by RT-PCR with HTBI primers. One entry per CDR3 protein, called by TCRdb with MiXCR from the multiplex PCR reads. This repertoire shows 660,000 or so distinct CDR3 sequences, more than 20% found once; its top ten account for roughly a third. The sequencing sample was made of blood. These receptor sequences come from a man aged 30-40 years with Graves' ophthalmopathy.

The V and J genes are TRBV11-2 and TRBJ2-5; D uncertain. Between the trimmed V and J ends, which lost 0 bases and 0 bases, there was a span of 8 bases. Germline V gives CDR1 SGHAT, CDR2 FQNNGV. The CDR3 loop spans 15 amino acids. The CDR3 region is CASSLDGGYQETQYF. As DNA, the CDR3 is TGTGCCAGCAGCTTAGATGGTGGGTACCAAGAGACCCAGTACTTC. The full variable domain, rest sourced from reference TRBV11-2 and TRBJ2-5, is EAGVAQSPRYKIIEKRQSVAFWCNPISGHATLYWYQQILGQGPKLLIQFQNNGVVDDSQLPKDRFSAERLKGVDSTLKIQPAKLEDSAVYLCASSLDGGYQETQYFGPGTRLLVL.

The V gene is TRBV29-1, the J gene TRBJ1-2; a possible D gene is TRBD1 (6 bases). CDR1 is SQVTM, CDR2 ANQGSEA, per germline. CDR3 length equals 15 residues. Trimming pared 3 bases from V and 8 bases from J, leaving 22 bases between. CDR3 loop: CSVDVGNTGLLGYTF. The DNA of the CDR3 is TGCAGCGTTGATGTGGGAAATACAGGGCTGCTGGGCTACACCTTC.

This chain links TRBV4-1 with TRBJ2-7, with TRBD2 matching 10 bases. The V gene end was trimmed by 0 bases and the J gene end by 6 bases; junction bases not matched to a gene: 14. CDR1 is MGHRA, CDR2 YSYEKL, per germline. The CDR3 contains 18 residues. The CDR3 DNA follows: TGCGCCAGCAGCCAAGATAGTGGGCTTAGCGGGAGGATCGGCGAGCAGTACTTC. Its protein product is CASSQDSGLSGRIGEQYF.

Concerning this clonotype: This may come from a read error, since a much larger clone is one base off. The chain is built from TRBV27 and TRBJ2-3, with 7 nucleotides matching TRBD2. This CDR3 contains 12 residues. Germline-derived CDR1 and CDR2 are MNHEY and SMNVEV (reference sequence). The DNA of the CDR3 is TGTACCAGCAGTCGGGGAGGGAATACGCAGTATTTT. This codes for CTSSRGGNTQYF.

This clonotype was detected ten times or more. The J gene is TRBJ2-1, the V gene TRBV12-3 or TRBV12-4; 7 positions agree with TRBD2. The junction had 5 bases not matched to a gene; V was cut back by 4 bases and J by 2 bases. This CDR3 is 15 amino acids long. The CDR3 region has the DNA TGTGCCAGCAGTTCCCGGGAGGACCCCTACAATGAGCAGTTCTTC. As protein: CASSSREDPYNEQFF.

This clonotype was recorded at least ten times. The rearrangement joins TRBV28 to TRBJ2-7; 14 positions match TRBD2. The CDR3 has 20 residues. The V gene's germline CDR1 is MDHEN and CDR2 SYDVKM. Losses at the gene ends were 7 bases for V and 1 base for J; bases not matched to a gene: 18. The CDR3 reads CASIPVTSGRAPPESYEQYF. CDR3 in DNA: TGTGCCAGCATACCTGTGACTAGCGGGAGGGCCCCACCGGAATCCTACGAGCAGTACTTC.

CDR3: CASSISKDSNQPQHF. CDR3 nucleotides: TGTGCCAGTAGTATATCGAAAGATAGCAATCAGCCCCAGCATTTT. The chain couples TRBV19 to TRBJ1-5; D remains unclear. Per germline, CDR1 LNHDA and CDR2 SQIVND (reference sequence). Trimming left V 2 bases short and J 0 bases short, with 8 bases between. This CDR3 comprises 15 residues.

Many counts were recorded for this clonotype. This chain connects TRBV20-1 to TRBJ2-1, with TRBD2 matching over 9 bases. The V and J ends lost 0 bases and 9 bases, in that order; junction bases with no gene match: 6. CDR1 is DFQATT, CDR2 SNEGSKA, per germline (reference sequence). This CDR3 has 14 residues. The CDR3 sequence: CSARDRGRGPEQFF. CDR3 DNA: TGCAGTGCTAGAGATCGCGGGAGGGGACCTGAGCAGTTCTTC.

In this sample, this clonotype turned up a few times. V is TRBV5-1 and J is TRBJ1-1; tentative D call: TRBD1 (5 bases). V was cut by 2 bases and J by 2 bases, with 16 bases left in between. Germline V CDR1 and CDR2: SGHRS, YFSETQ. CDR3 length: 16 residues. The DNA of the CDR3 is TGCGCCAGCAGCTTATCGCCGGGACCAGAAAACACTGAAGCTTTCTTT. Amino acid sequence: CASSLSPGPENTEAFF.

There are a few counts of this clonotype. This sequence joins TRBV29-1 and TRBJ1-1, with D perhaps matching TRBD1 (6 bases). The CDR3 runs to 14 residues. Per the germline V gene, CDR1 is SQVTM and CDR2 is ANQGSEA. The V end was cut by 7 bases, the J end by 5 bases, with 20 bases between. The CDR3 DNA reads TGCAGCGGGGTATCATACAGGGCTGGGACTGAAGCTTTCTTT. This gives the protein CSGVSYRAGTEAFF.

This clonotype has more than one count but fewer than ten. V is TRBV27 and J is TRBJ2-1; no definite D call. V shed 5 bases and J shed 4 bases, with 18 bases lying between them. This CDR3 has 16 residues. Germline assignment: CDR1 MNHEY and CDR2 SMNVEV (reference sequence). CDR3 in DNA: TGTGCCAGCAGTCCACCTCGGAAACTGGCTTACAATGAGCAGTTCTTC. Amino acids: CASSPPRKLAYNEQFF.

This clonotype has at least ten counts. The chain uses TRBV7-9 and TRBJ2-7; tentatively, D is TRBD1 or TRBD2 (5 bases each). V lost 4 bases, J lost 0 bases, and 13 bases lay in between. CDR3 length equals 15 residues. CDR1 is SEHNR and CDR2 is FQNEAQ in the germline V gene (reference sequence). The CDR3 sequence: CASSSAGAHSYEQYF. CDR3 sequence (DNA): TGTGCCAGCAGCTCAGCCGGGGCTCACTCCTACGAGCAGTACTTC.

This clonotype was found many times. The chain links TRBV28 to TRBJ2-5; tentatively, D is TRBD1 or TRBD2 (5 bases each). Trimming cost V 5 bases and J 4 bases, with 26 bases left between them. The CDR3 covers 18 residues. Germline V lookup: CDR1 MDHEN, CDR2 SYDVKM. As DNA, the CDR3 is TGTGCCAGCAGTACTCTTATCGGTGGACAAGCGGAGGTAGAGACCCAGTACTTC. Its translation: CASSTLIGGQAEVETQYF.

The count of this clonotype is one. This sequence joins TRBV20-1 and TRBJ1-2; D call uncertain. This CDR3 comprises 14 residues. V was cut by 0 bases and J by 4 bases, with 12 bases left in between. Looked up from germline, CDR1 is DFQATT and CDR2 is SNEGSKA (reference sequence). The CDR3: CSARDPILPYGYTF. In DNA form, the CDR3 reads TGCAGTGCTAGAGATCCTATCCTCCCCTATGGCTACACCTTC.

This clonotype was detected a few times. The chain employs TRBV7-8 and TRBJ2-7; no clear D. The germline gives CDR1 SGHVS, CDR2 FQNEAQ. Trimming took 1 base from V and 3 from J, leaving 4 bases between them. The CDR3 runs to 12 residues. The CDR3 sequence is CASSLVVYEQYF. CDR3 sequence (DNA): TGTGCCAGCAGCTTAGTCGTCTACGAGCAGTACTTC.

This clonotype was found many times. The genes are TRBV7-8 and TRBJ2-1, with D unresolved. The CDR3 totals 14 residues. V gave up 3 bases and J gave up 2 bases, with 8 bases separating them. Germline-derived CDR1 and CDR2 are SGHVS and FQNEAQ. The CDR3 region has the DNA TGTGCCAGCAGCTTTGGACGAACCTACAATGAGCAGTTCTTC. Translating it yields CASSFGRTYNEQFF.

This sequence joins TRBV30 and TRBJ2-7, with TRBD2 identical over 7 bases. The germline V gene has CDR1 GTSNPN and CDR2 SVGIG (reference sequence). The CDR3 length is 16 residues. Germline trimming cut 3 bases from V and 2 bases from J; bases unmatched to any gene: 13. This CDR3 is CAWSPATSVPPYEQYF. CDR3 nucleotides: TGTGCCTGGAGCCCCGCTACTAGCGTACCCCCCTACGAGCAGTACTTC.

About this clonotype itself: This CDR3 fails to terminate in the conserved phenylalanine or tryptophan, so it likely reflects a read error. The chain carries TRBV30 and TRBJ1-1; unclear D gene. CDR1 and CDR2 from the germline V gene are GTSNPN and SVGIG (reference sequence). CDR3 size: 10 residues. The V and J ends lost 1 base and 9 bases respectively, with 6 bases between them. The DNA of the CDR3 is TGTGCCTGGAGTGGGGTCAAAGCTTTCTCT. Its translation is CAWSGVKAFS.